These 5 T cell receptor beta chains were sequenced from one sample in a study of T cell responses to AZD1222 COVID-19 vaccine. The table came from immunoSEQ multiplex PCR; TCRdb's copy has only in-frame clones and leaves some out. This sample has about 150,000 clones, with roughly 87% found just once. The sample here was peripheral blood, taken 28 days after the second AZD1222 dose. Receptors were obtained from an adult who received the AZD1222 COVID-19 vaccine.

This clone was detected once. The genes are TRBV12-5 and TRBJ1-2; 7 bases map to TRBD1. J gave up 7 bases and V 1 base, and 15 bases lay outside the gene matches. This CDR3 has 17 amino acids. CDR1 and CDR2 (germline): LGHNT, FRNRAP. CDR3 coding DNA: TGTGCTAGTGGTTTGGGGGGGACAGCGATTCCCCCCCGTGGCTACACCTTC. Protein product: CASGLGGTAIPPRGYTF. Using reference TRBV12-5 and TRBJ1-2 for the parts outside the CDR3, the full variable domain is DARVTQTPRHKVTEMGQEVTMRCQPILGHNTVFWYRQTMMQGLELLAYFRNRAPLDDSGMPKDRFSAEMPDATLATLKIQPSEPRDSAVYFCASGLGGTAIPPRGYTFGSGTRLTVV.

The rearrangement links TRBV6-2 or TRBV6-3 to TRBJ2-1, with 7 nucleotides matching TRBD2. There are 15 residues in the CDR3. The germline CDR1 and CDR2 sequences are MNHEY and SVGEGT. J gave up 6 bases and V 5 bases, and 10 bases lay outside the gene matches. CDR3 amino acids: CASSGGGGAVNEQFF. The CDR3 DNA is TGTGCCAGCAGTGGGGGGGGTGGGGCCGTCAATGAGCAGTTCTTC.

The V gene is TRBV9, the J gene TRBJ2-1; 10 bases match TRBD2. Germline CDR1 reads SGDLS; CDR2 reads YYNGEE. The CDR3 consists of 15 residues. V shed 4 bases and J 3 bases; nucleotides not matched to a gene: 4. For the CDR3, the DNA is TGTGCCAGCAGCATAAGGACTAGCGGCTACAATGAGCAGTTCTTC. Protein sequence: CASSIRTSGYNEQFF.

This chain joins TRBV4-2 and TRBJ1-3, with a weak D call TRBD1 (5 bases). Germline assignment: CDR1 LGHNA and CDR2 YNFKEQ. The CDR3 totals 16 residues. V was clipped by 1 base and J by 3 bases, with 13 bases between them. CDR3 nucleotides: TGTGCCAGCAGCCAAGGGGGGAGAGGTGGTGGAAACACCATATATTTT. This translates into CASSQGGRGGGNTIYF.

This chain joins TRBV6-5 and TRBJ2-1; TRBD2 aligns across 11 bases. This CDR3 spans 14 amino acids. The germline V gene has CDR1 MNHEY and CDR2 SVGAGI. V trimming: 4 bases; J trimming: 8 bases; junction bases outside the gene matches: 4. For the CDR3, the DNA is TGTGCCAGCAGTTTAGGGACTAGCGGCGATGAGCAGTTCTTC. The encoded protein is CASSLGTSGDEQFF.